The 19 T cell receptor beta chains below come from one sample, sequenced in a study of PD-1 blockade in classical Hodgkin lymphoma. The protocol was immunoSEQ multiplex PCR, while the TCRdb copy is restricted to in-frame clones and leaves out a portion. The sample comprises about 110,000 clones, roughly nine tenths of which are singletons, and about 20% rests with the top ten. Each patient relapsed following autologous stem cell transplantation, and prior brentuximab vedotin exposure differed. Specimen: peripheral blood mononuclear cells (PBMCs), collected before the second cycle of nivolumab. The receptor source for this set is a human donor with classical Hodgkin lymphoma.

This clone was observed once. The chain joins TRBV4-3 to TRBJ2-7, with 10 bases lining up with TRBD2. CDR1 is LGHNA, CDR2 YSLEER, per germline. CDR3 length: 14 amino acids. Unmatched junction bases numbered 10, after V lost 9 bases and J lost 5 bases. The CDR3 DNA follows: TGCGCCAGTCGAAAGGCTAGCGGGAGCCACGAGCAGTACTTC. Translating it yields CASRKASGSHEQYF.

The chain carries TRBV5-8 and TRBJ2-3; D is uncertain. Per the germline V gene, CDR1 is SGHTS and CDR2 is YDEGEE. The CDR3 has 15 amino acids. Trimming took 0 bases from V and 2 from J, leaving 10 bases between them. CDR3 protein: CASSLDSGNTDTQYF. The CDR3 DNA is TGTGCCAGCAGCTTGGATTCCGGCAACACAGATACGCAGTATTTT.

The rearrangement links TRBV27 to TRBJ1-4; 7 bases are a match to TRBD1. In germline, CDR1 is MNHEY, CDR2 SMNVEV (reference sequence). Losses at the gene ends were 0 bases for V and 4 bases for J; bases not matched to a gene: 2. This CDR3 has 15 amino acids. The CDR3 sequence: CASSLSGGFNEKLFF. The CDR3 coding sequence is TGTGCCAGCAGTTTATCAGGGGGCTTTAATGAAAAACTGTTTTTT.

The V gene is TRBV4-1, the J gene TRBJ1-2, with TRBD1 as a possible D gene (5 bases). The ends were cut back, 4 bases at V and 4 bases at J, with 19 bases in the middle. The CDR3 sequence is 16 residues long. Germline V gene data show CDR1 as MGHRA and CDR2 as YSYEKL. CDR3: CASSPVDRPEAYGYTF. The CDR3 DNA is TGCGCCAGCAGCCCAGTAGACAGACCCGAGGCCTATGGCTACACCTTC.

V gene TRBV7-8 combines with J gene TRBJ2-1, with 7 bases fitting TRBD1. This CDR3 spans 16 amino acids. Germline values: CDR1 SGHVS, CDR2 FQNEAQ. With 5 bases clipped from V and 2 bases from J, the junction kept 9 bases outside the gene matches. The CDR3 coding sequence is TGTGCCAGCAGCCGCCCCCGGGACAGCCCCTACAATGAGCAGTTCTTC. This gives the protein CASSRPRDSPYNEQFF.

The chain uses TRBV14 and TRBJ2-7, with TRBD1 matching over 7 bases. The CDR3 is 14 residues long. The V gene end was trimmed by 4 bases and the J gene end by 3 bases; junction bases not matched to a gene: 6. Germline V gives CDR1 SGHDN, CDR2 FVKESK. This CDR3 reads CASSLRQGVYEQYF. The CDR3 DNA follows: TGTGCCAGCAGCCTCCGGCAGGGGGTCTACGAGCAGTACTTC.

V gene TRBV28 combines with J gene TRBJ2-1; TRBD2 agrees at 7 bases. The CDR3 is made up of 16 amino acids. J was trimmed by 0 bases and V by 2 bases; bases with no gene match: 4. Germline values: CDR1 MDHEN, CDR2 SYDVKM. The CDR3 protein is CASSLEAGPSYNEQFF. In nucleotides, the CDR3 is TGTGCCAGCAGTTTAGAAGCGGGACCCTCCTACAATGAGCAGTTCTTC.

The chain employs TRBV6-1 and TRBJ2-2, with D maybe TRBD1 (5 bases). Germline V gene data show CDR1 as MNHNS and CDR2 as SASEGT. Trimming removed 3 bases at V and 3 bases at J, with 20 bases between. The CDR3 extends over 18 amino acids. DNA of the CDR3: TGTGCCAGCAGTGAGACAGATGATGGGTTGCCCTACACCGGGGAGCTGTTTTTT. It is translated as CASSETDDGLPYTGELFF.

The V gene is TRBV19, the J gene TRBJ1-5, with unresolved D. There are 15 residues in the CDR3. Germline CDR1 LNHDA, CDR2 SQIVND (reference sequence). V lost 5 bases and J 8 bases, leaving 19 bases between the germline ends. In nucleotides, the CDR3 is TGTGCCAGTAGTCCCTTAGGGTCTCCTATCGAGCCCCAGCATTTT. This translates into CASSPLGSPIEPQHF.

This chain joins TRBV4-2 and TRBJ1-5; D remains unclear. Trimming cost V 3 bases and J 4 bases, with 13 bases left between them. Per germline, CDR1 LGHNA and CDR2 YNFKEQ. CDR3 length: 15 amino acids. As DNA, the CDR3 is TGTGCCAGCAGCCACCAAAGGACGGAGAATCAGCCCCAGCATTTT. This codes for CASSHQRTENQPQHF.

The chain couples TRBV6-5 to TRBJ1-1; possible D gene TRBD1, 5 bases. Germline values: CDR1 MNHEY, CDR2 SVGAGI. Trimming shortened V by 8 bases and J by 4 bases, and 14 bases separated the two germline ends. The CDR3 is 13 amino acids. The CDR3 nucleotides are TGTGCCAGCTCTGGGGACGTCGGCACTGAAGCTTTCTTT. It specifies CASSGDVGTEAFF.

The rearrangement joins TRBV25-1 to TRBJ1-5; tentatively, D is TRBD1 (6 bases). The V and J ends lost 6 bases and 1 base respectively, with 10 bases between them. The CDR3 extends over 14 amino acids. Germline assignment: CDR1 MGHDK and CDR2 SYGVNS. Here the CDR3 reads CASREGGSNQPQHF. CDR3 bases: TGTGCCAGCAGGGAAGGGGGGAGCAATCAGCCCCAGCATTTT.

This rearrangement joins TRBV27 to TRBJ2-1; 11 positions agree with TRBD2. This CDR3 is 17 amino acids long. CDR1 and CDR2 from the germline V gene are MNHEY and SMNVEV (reference sequence). V lost 0 bases to trimming and J lost 5 bases; unmatched junction nucleotides: 6. CDR3 nucleotides: TGTGCCAGCAGTTTATCGTTGCAGACTAGCGGGGACAATGAGCAGTTCTTC. Amino acid sequence: CASSLSLQTSGDNEQFF.

This chain uses TRBV6-5 with TRBJ2-3; the D gene is possibly TRBD1 (6 bases). Germline lookup yields CDR1 MNHEY and CDR2 SVGAGI. CDR3 size: 13 residues. The V and J ends lost 4 bases and 6 bases respectively, with 11 bases between them. This CDR3 reads CASSLAQGDTQYF. The CDR3 DNA reads as TGTGCCAGCAGTTTGGCGCAGGGGGATACGCAGTATTTT.

This chain connects TRBV5-4 to TRBJ2-7; 11 bases are shared with TRBD2. Germline values: CDR1 SGHNT, CDR2 YYREEE (reference sequence). This CDR3 contains 15 residues. V gave up 0 bases and J gave up 2 bases; unmatched junction bases: 1. CDR3 DNA: TGTGCCAGCAGCTTGGAGGGACTAGCGGCCTACGAGCAGTACTTC. This sequence encodes CASSLEGLAAYEQYF.

This chain uses TRBV7-2 with TRBJ2-5, with TRBD2 matching 12 bases. Germline CDR1 reads SGHTA; CDR2 reads FQGNSA. Trimming cost V 7 bases and J 0 bases; bases outside gene matches: 6. The CDR3 is 16 amino acids. The CDR3: CASTPGLAGNQETQYF. In DNA form, the CDR3 reads TGTGCCAGCACCCCGGGACTAGCGGGCAACCAAGAGACCCAGTACTTC. The full variable domain, in which reference TRBV7-2 and TRBJ2-5 provide the parts outside the CDR3, is GAGVSQSPSNKVTEKGKDVELRCDPISGHTALYWYRQSLGQGLEFLIYFQGNSAPDKSGLPSDRFSAERTGGSVSTLTIQRTQQEDSAVYLCASTPGLAGNQETQYFGPGTRLLVL.

V and J are TRBV7-6 and TRBJ1-2; 7 positions agree with TRBD1. Per germline, CDR1 SGHVS and CDR2 FNYEAQ. This CDR3 is built from 16 residues. The V and J ends lost 2 bases and 4 bases, in that order; junction bases with no gene match: 10. The CDR3 region has the DNA TGTGCCAGCAGCTTAATAAGGGGGCCGCTCTCCTATGGCTACACCTTC. It yields the protein CASSLIRGPLSYGYTF.

The chain carries TRBV5-8 and TRBJ2-3; D is uncertain. This CDR3 is built from 15 residues. CDR1 and CDR2 from the germline V gene are SGHTS and YDEGEE. V was cut by 4 bases and J by 2 bases, with 14 bases left in between. Here the CDR3 reads CASSPFSKPTDTQYF. The CDR3 region has the DNA TGTGCCAGCAGCCCTTTTTCAAAACCCACAGATACGCAGTATTTT.

The chain recombines TRBV19 with TRBJ1-5; 7 bases are a match to TRBD1. The V gene's germline CDR1 is LNHDA and CDR2 SQIVND (reference sequence). This CDR3 is 20 amino acids long. J lost 0 bases, V lost 1 base, and 15 bases had no gene match. In DNA, the CDR3 is TGTGCCAGTAGTATAGTCGGGACAGTTTATGTTTGGGCTAGCAATCAGCCCCAGCATTTT. Protein product: CASSIVGTVYVWASNQPQHF.